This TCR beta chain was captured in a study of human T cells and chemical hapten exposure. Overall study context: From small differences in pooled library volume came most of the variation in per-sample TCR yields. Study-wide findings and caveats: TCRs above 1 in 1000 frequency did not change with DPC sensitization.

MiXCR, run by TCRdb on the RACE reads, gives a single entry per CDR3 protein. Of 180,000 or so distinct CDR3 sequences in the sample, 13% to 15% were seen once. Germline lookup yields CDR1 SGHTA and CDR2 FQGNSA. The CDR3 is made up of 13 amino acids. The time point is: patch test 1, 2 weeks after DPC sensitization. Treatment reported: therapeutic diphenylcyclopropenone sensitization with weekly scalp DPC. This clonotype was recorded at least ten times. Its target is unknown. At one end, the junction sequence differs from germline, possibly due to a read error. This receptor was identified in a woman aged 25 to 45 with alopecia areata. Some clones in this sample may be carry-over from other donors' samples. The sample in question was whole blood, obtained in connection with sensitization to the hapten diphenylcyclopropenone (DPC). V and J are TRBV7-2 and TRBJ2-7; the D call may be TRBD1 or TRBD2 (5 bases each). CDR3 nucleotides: TGCGCCAGCAGCCTGGGGGTCTCCTACGAGCAGTACTTC. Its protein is CASSLGVSYEQYF.